This is a list of T cell receptor beta chains from one sample in a study of T cell repertoires in cytomegalovirus infection. These TCRs are of unknown antigen specificity. Each CDR3 protein is one row after TCRdb ran MiXCR on the reads. This table holds about 310,000 distinct CDR3 sequences, around a quarter found once. The specimen was cultured PBMCs, collected from culture after CMV antigen stimulation. Receptors were obtained from a human donor in good health (CMV status not recorded). Some clones in this sample may be carry-over from other donors' samples. CDR3s include the opening cysteine and the closing phenylalanine or tryptophan. The D gene is left open where the match is weak. Clone sizes are given selectively: once, few, many, or a class where the clone is expanded.

>-|14|TRBV6-5|few|TRBJ1-5
TGTGCCAGCAGTCTCAGGGTCCAAGGTCAGCCCCAGCATTTT
CASSLRVQGQPQHF
>TRBD2|15|TRBV14|-|TRBJ2-7
TGTGCCAGCAGGGCCGCGGGACTAGCGATCGACGAGCAGTACTTC
CASRAAGLAIDEQYF
>-|14|TRBV7-7|few|TRBJ2-2
TGTGCCAGCAGTTCCGGGACACCCACCGGGGAGCTGTTTTTT
CASSSGTPTGELFF
>TRBD1|15|TRBV27|-|TRBJ2-3
TGTGCCAGCAGTTCTCCGGGACAGGGGACAGATACGCAGTATTTT
CASSSPGQGTDTQYF
>-|13|TRBV6-2/TRBV6-3|-|TRBJ1-1
TGTGCCAGCAGTTACTCGAGACAGGTGGAAAGCAGGTTT
CASSYSRQVESRF
>TRBD2|17|TRBV4-1|-|TRBJ2-1
TGCGCCAGCAGCCAAGAGCACCTAGCGGGGGTATACAATGAGCAGTTCTTC
CASSQEHLAGVYNEQFF
>TRBD1|15|TRBV28|few|TRBJ1-1
TGTGCCAGCAGTAGGACAGGGACCATGGGCACTGAAGCTTTCTTT
CASSRTGTMGTEAFF
>TRBD1|12|TRBV6-2/TRBV6-3|-|TRBJ1-1
TGTGCCAGCAGTTCCGGGACAGTTGAAGCTTTCTTT
CASSSGTVEAFF
>TRBD2|16|TRBV4-1|few|TRBJ2-1
TGCGCCAGCAGCCAAGCTTTAGCGGGGAGTGTTAATGAGCAGTTCTTC
CASSQALAGSVNEQFF
>-|13|TRBV7-2|-|TRBJ2-2
TGTGCCAGCAGCTTGAACTCTCCCGGGGAGCTGTTTTTT
CASSLNSPGELFF
>TRBD2|14|TRBV28|few|TRBJ2-1
TGTGCCAGCAGAACCAGCGGGAGTTTGAGTGAGCAGTTCTTC
CASRTSGSLSEQFF
>TRBD2|16|TRBV5-4|-|TRBJ2-1
TGTGCCAGCAGCTCGGGACTAGCGGCGATAACGGAACCCTCCCTCTTC
CASSSGLAAITEPSLF
>TRBD1|11|TRBV19|-|TRBJ1-2
TGTGCCAGTAGGACAGGGGACGGCTACACCTTC
CASRTGDGYTF
>-|13|TRBV7-2|many|TRBJ2-5
TGTGCCAGCAGCTTAGCGGGGTTTCTTTTCCAGTACTTC
CASSLAGFLFQYF
>-|14|TRBV20-1|-|TRBJ1-2
TGCAGTGCTAGAGTCATCGGGTCCGGCTATGGCTACACCTTC
CSARVIGSGYGYTF
>-|17|TRBV5-1|many|TRBJ1-6
TGCGCCAGCAGCCTACCCGAACAGGGCTTAAGTAATTCACCCCTCCACTTT
CASSLPEQGLSNSPLHF
>TRBD1|18|TRBV10-3|few|TRBJ1-1
TGTGCCATCAGTGAGTCGAGAATAACAGGGGGCTTTGGCACTGAAGCTTTCTTT
CAISESRITGGFGTEAFF
>-|14|TRBV7-3|-|TRBJ2-1
TGTGCCAGCAGCCGCGGGGTGGAGCACAATGAGCAGTTCTTC
CASSRGVEHNEQFF
>TRBD2|15|TRBV11-2|-|TRBJ2-1
TGTGCCAGCAGCTGGACCGGGACTAGCGGGATTGAGCAGTTCTTC
CASSWTGTSGIEQFF
>-|17|TRBV7-2|-|TRBJ2-6
TGTGCCAGCAGCTCGGTATCGGGGAACTCTGGGGCCAACGTCCTGACTTTC
CASSSVSGNSGANVLTF
>TRBD1|14|TRBV7-6|-|TRBJ2-1
TGTGCCAGCAGCACGGGACAGGTCTCGGATGAGCAGTTCTTC
CASSTGQVSDEQFF
>-|15|TRBV5-1|-|TRBJ1-3
TGCGCCAGCAGCTTGGTCGGGGACCGCGGAAACACCATATATTTT
CASSLVGDRGNTIYF
>-|16|TRBV7-2|many|TRBJ1-2
TGTGCCAGCAGCTTAAATGTCCGGACCACGGGCTATGGCTACACCTTC
CASSLNVRTTGYGYTF
>-|15|TRBV9|few|TRBJ2-3
TGTGCCAGCAGCGCTCCGGGACTCCGCACAGATACGCAGTATTTT
CASSAPGLRTDTQYF
>TRBD2|17|TRBV20-1|-|TRBJ2-3
TGCAGTGCTAGAGTGTCTAGCGGCGGACTTTGGACAGATACGCAGTATTTT
CSARVSSGGLWTDTQYF
>TRBD2|15|TRBV7-3|few|TRBJ2-7
TGTGCCAGCAGCTTATCGCCCAGCGGGAACTACGAGCAGTACTTC
CASSLSPSGNYEQYF
>TRBD1|15|TRBV20-1|few|TRBJ1-5
TGCAGTGCTAGGGCGACAGGGGGCGAATATCAGCCCCAGCATTTT
CSARATGGEYQPQHF
>-|16|TRBV6-1|-|TRBJ2-2
TGTGCCAGCAGTAACCCCCCGGGGGCACTTACCGGGGAGCTGTTTTTT
CASSNPPGALTGELFF
>TRBD2|16|TRBV6-2/TRBV6-3|-|TRBJ2-3
TGTGCCAGCCATACATCTAGCGGGTGGGGCACAGATACGCAGTATTTT
CASHTSSGWGTDTQYF
>-|15|TRBV3-1|-|TRBJ2-1
TGTGCCAGCAGCCAAGCACCGGGAGTCTACAATGAGCAGTTCTTC
CASSQAPGVYNEQFF
>TRBD1|16|TRBV19|-|TRBJ1-1
TGTGCCAGTAGTATAGGGAGCCCCGGGACAGACACTGAAGCTTTCTTT
CASSIGSPGTDTEAFF
>-|15|TRBV7-9|-|TRBJ2-1
TGTGCCAGCAGCTTCGGGGCGACAGGTCCTAATGAGCAGTTCTTC
CASSFGATGPNEQFF
>TRBD2|19|TRBV20-1|-|TRBJ2-1
TGCAGTGCTAGAGCCCTTGTCGCTAGCGGGAGGAGCTCCTACAATGAGCAGTTCTTC
CSARALVASGRSSYNEQFF
>-|15|TRBV27|few|TRBJ2-7
TGTGCCAGCAGCCTTCAGGTACTAAACACCTACGAGCAGTACTTC
CASSLQVLNTYEQYF
>-|13|TRBV6-2/TRBV6-3|-|TRBJ1-1
TGTGCCAGCAGGGTCGACGCAGTCACTGAAGCTTTCTTT
CASRVDAVTEAFF
>-|14|TRBV5-1|-|TRBJ1-3
TGCGCCAGCAGCCCCCGCACCGATGGAAACACCATATATTTT
CASSPRTDGNTIYF
>TRBD2|15|TRBV2|-|TRBJ2-7
TGTGCCAGCAGTGGTAGCGGCGGGAGGTCCCACGAGCAGTACTTC
CASSGSGGRSHEQYF
>TRBD2|15|TRBV20-1|-|TRBJ2-5
TGCAGTGCTGGTGGCCGGGCGGGAGGGTCCGAGACCCAGTACTTC
CSAGGRAGGSETQYF
>-|13|TRBV4-2|few|TRBJ2-7
TGTGCCAGCAGCCAAGAACAGGTATACGAGCAGTACTTC
CASSQEQVYEQYF
>-|19|TRBV18|-|TRBJ2-7
TGTGCCAGCTCACCACGGGGACTCCTACACTTCGTTAGCTCCTACGAGCAGTACTTC
CASSPRGLLHFVSSYEQYF
>-|13|TRBV19|few|TRBJ2-1
TGTGCCAGTAAATACGGGAGTCACAATGAGCAGTTCTTC
CASKYGSHNEQFF
>-|12|TRBV6-5|-|TRBJ1-2
TGTGCCAGCAGTTATACAGGGTCCGGCTACACCTTC
CASSYTGSGYTF
>-|13|TRBV2|-|TRBJ1-1
TGTGCCAGCAGGCTGGGGTACGGCACTGAAGCTTTCTTT
CASRLGYGTEAFF
>TRBD1|14|TRBV6-5|-|TRBJ1-5
TGTGCCAGCAGTTACGGTGCAGGGGGGCAGCCCCAGCATTTT
CASSYGAGGQPQHF
>TRBD2|16|TRBV4-3|-|TRBJ2-1
TGCGCCAGCAGCCAAGAGAGCGGGAGGGTGGGCAATGAGCAGTTCTTC
CASSQESGRVGNEQFF
>TRBD2|15|TRBV27|once|TRBJ2-7
TGTGCCAGCAGTTTAGAGGCGGGAGGAACCTACGAGCAGTACTTC
CASSLEAGGTYEQYF
>TRBD2|16|TRBV7-6|-|TRBJ2-7
TGTGCCAGCAGCTTAGAGGGACTAGCCTTAAAGTACGAGCAGTACTTC
CASSLEGLALKYEQYF
>-|15|TRBV27|few|TRBJ1-5
TGTGCCAGCAGTTACAGCCGGGGTCATAATCAGCCCCAGCATTTT
CASSYSRGHNQPQHF
>-|14|TRBV7-2|few|TRBJ2-4
TGTGCCAGCAGCTTAGATGGCGGTGCAAACATTCAGTACTTC
CASSLDGGANIQYF
>-|13|TRBV19|-|TRBJ1-2
TGTGCCAGTAGCGTCCCCCAATTTTTTGGCTACACCTTC
CASSVPQFFGYTF
>-|16|TRBV20-1|-|TRBJ2-3
TGCAGTGCTAGAGAGTTTCATCGCGGCAACACAGATACGCAGTATTTT
CSAREFHRGNTDTQYF
>-|13|TRBV5-4|once|TRBJ1-1
TGTGCCAGCACCACAGGGCTGAGAACTGAAGCTTTCTTT
CASTTGLRTEAFF
>-|15|TRBV7-2|few|TRBJ2-7
TGTGCCAGCAGCTTTCTAGGAGCGTACTCCTACGAGCAGTACTTC
CASSFLGAYSYEQYF